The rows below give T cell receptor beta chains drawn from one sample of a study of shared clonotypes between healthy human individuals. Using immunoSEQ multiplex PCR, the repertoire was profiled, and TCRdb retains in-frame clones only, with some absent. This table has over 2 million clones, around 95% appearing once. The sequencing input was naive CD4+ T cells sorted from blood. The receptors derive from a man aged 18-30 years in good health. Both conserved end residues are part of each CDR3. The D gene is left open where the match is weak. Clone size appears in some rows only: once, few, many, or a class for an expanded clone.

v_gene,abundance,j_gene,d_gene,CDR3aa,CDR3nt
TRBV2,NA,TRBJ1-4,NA,CASEQARGRLFF,TGTGCCAGCGAGCAGGCCAGAGGAAGACTGTTTTTT
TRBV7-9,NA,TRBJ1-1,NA,CASSPTGGMDGAEAFF,TGTGCCAGCAGCCCGACCGGGGGGATGGACGGCGCTGAAGCTTTCTTT
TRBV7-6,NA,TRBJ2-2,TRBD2,CASSQGLVSSTGELFF,TGTGCCAGCAGCCAAGGACTAGTTTCATCCACCGGGGAGCTGTTTTTT
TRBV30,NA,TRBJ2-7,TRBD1,CAWSVLDRDSYEQYF,TGTGCCTGGAGTGTACTGGACAGGGACTCCTACGAGCAGTACTTC
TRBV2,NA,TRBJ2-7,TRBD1,CASSKQGGEQYF,TGTGCCAGCAGTAAACAGGGGGGCGAGCAGTACTTC
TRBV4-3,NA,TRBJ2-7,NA,CASSLEPADHEQYF,TGCGCCAGCAGCCTAGAACCCGCAGATCACGAGCAGTACTTC
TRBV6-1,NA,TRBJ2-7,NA,CASQRGSIVSYEQYF,TGTGCCTCACAAAGGGGGTCCATCGTATCCTACGAGCAGTACTTC
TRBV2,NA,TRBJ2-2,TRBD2,CASRDSGRVTGELFF,TGTGCCAGCAGAGATAGCGGGAGGGTCACCGGGGAGCTGTTTTTT
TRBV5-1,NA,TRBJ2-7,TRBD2,CASSLAGASGSYEQYF,TGCGCCAGCAGCTTGGCTGGGGCTAGCGGCTCCTACGAGCAGTACTTC
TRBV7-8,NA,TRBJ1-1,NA,CASSLVIDVKTEAFF,TGTGCCAGCAGCTTAGTGATAGACGTTAAGACTGAAGCTTTCTTT
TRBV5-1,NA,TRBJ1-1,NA,CASSLDRGHEAFF,TGCGCCAGCAGCTTGGATCGTGGACACGAAGCTTTCTTT
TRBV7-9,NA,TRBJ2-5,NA,CASSLRGRETQYF,TGTGCCAGCAGCTTACGGGGGAGGGAGACCCAGTACTTC
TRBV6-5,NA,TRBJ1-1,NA,CASSYGGLTEAFF,TGTGCCAGCAGTTACGGGGGTCTAACTGAAGCTTTCTTT
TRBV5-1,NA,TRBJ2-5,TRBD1,CASSLGSGGMETQYF,TGCGCCAGCAGCTTGGGGTCAGGGGGCATGGAGACCCAGTACTTC
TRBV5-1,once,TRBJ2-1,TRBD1,CASSSGTGWNEQFF,TGCGCCAGCAGCTCGGGGACAGGGTGGAATGAGCAGTTCTTC
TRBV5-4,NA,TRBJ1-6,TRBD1,CASSAGQNNSPLHF,TGTGCCAGCAGCGCGGGACAGAATAATTCACCCCTCCACTTT
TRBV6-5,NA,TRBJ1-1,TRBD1,CASSKNTGGSTEAFF,TGTGCCAGCAGTAAAAACACAGGGGGATCCACTGAAGCTTTCTTT
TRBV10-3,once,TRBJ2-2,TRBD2,CAISERRLAGSTGELFF,TGTGCCATCAGTGAGCGTAGGCTAGCGGGGAGTACCGGGGAGCTGTTTTTT
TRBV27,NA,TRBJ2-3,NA,CASSFLATTSTDTQYF,TGTGCCAGCAGTTTCTTGGCGACCACTAGCACAGATACGCAGTATTTT
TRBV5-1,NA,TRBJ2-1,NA,CASSLPTANEQFF,TGCGCCAGCAGCTTGCCGACAGCCAATGAGCAGTTCTTC
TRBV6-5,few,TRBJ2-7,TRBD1,CASSYRDRGSYEQYF,TGTGCCAGCAGTTACAGGGACAGGGGCTCCTACGAGCAGTACTTC
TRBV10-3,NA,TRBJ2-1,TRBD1,CAISEPGQGADDEQFF,TGTGCCATCAGTGAACCCGGACAGGGGGCAGACGATGAGCAGTTCTTC
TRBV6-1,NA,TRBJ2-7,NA,CASSAQGMGEQYF,TGTGCCAGCAGCGCCCAGGGAATGGGGGAGCAGTACTTC
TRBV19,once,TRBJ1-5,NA,CASSIGGNQPQHF,TGTGCCAGTAGCATCGGGGGGAATCAGCCCCAGCATTTT
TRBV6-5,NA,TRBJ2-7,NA,CASSSLGVNPYEQYF,TGTGCCAGCAGTTCCCTCGGGGTGAACCCCTACGAGCAGTACTTC
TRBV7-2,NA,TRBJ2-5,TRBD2,CASSRGTRGWETQYF,TGTGCCAGCAGCCGGGGGACTAGGGGCTGGGAGACCCAGTACTTC
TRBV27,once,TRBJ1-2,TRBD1,CASSLYTGVEFRGYTF,TGTGCCAGCAGTTTATATACAGGGGTAGAGTTTAGGGGCTACACCTTC
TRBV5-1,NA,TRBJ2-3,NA,CASSSGTAKAGAVTDTQYF,TGCGCCAGCAGCTCCGGGACAGCCAAAGCGGGAGCGGTCACAGATACGCAGTATTTT
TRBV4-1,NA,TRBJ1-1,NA,CASSQQWGGLMNTEAFF,TGCGCCAGCAGCCAACAGTGGGGGGGACTAATGAACACTGAAGCTTTCTTT
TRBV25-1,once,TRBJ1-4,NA,CASSEYRGGGEKLFF,TGTGCCAGCAGTGAATACAGGGGTGGTGGTGAAAAACTGTTTTTT
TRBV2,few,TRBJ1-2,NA,CASSEHGGYTF,TGTGCCAGCAGTGAACATGGCGGGTACACCTTC
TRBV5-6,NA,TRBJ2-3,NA,CASSPVGGAQYF,TGTGCCAGCAGCCCCGTAGGGGGGGCGCAGTATTTT
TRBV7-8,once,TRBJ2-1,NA,CASSFPPNNEQFF,TGTGCCAGCAGCTTTCCTCCGAACAATGAGCAGTTCTTC
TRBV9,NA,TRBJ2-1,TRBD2,CASSVFGGAHNEQFF,TGTGCCAGCAGCGTATTCGGGGGGGCCCATAATGAGCAGTTCTTC
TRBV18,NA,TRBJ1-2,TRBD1,CASSPSTGIYGYTF,TGTGCCAGCTCACCATCGACAGGGATCTATGGCTACACCTTC
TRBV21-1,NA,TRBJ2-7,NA,CASKNGQGATTLHYEQYF,TGTGCCAGCAAGAACGGACAGGGGGCGACGACACTCCACTACGAGCAGTACTTC
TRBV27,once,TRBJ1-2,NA,CASSLLGQGEYGYTF,TGTGCCAGCAGTTTATTGGGGCAGGGAGAGTATGGCTACACCTTC
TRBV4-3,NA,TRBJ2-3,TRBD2,CASSLALAGGTDTQYF,TGCGCCAGCAGCCTAGCACTAGCGGGTGGGACAGATACGCAGTATTTT
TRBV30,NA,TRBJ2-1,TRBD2,CAWSVGAGVGNEQFF,TGTGCCTGGAGTGTAGGAGCGGGAGTGGGCAATGAGCAGTTCTTC
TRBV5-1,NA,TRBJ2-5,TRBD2,CASSRAPSGGGETQYF,TGCGCCAGCAGCCGGGCACCTAGCGGGGGAGGGGAGACCCAGTACTTC
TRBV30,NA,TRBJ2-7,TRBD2,CAWRPLGTSAYEQYF,TGTGCCTGGAGACCATTGGGGACTAGCGCCTACGAGCAGTACTTC
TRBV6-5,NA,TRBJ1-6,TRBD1,CASSYTQQGAGSPLHF,TGTGCCAGCAGTTACACACAACAGGGGGCAGGATCACCCCTCCACTTT
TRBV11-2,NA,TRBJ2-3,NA,CASSLSGAGSTDTQYF,TGTGCCAGCAGCCTCAGTGGGGCGGGGAGCACAGATACGCAGTATTTT
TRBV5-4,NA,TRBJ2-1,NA,CASSLPGDEQFF,TGTGCCAGCAGCTTGCCTGGCGATGAGCAGTTCTTC
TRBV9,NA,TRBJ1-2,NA,CASSVEAASGYTF,TGTGCCAGCAGCGTAGAGGCCGCCTCTGGCTACACCTTC
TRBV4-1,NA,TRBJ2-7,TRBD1,CASSRLPGQGTYEQYF,TGCGCCAGCAGCCGTCTCCCGGGACAGGGAACCTACGAGCAGTACTTC
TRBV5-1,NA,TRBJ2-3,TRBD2,CASRSGTSKADTQYF,TGCGCCAGCAGATCCGGGACTAGCAAAGCAGATACGCAGTATTTT
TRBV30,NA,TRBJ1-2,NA,CASSPRTVYGYTF,TGTGCCAGCAGCCCAAGGACAGTCTATGGCTACACCTTC
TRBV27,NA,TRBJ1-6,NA,CASSYALSPYNSPLHF,TGTGCCAGCAGCTACGCGCTTTCCCCATATAATTCACCCCTCCACTTT
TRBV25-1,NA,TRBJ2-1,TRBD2,CASSEKVWASGRAEFF,TGTGCCAGCAGTGAAAAAGTGTGGGCTAGCGGGAGGGCCGAGTTCTTC
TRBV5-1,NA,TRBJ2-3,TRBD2,CASSRTSSPTQYF,TGCGCCAGCAGCCGGACTAGCAGTCCTACGCAGTATTTT
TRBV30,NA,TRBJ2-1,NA,CACLTRVSYNEQFF,TGTGCCTGTCTTACCCGGGTTTCCTACAATGAGCAGTTCTTC
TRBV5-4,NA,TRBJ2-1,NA,CAWDRGGFYNEQFF,TGTGCCTGGGATAGGGGCGGGTTCTACAATGAGCAGTTCTTC
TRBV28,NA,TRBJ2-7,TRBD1,CASSLSGQGDHEQYF,TGTGCCAGCAGTTTATCGGGACAGGGGGACCACGAGCAGTACTTC
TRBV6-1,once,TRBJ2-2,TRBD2,CASTSSGGPRELFF,TGTGCCAGCACGTCGAGCGGGGGGCCCCGGGAGCTGTTTTTT
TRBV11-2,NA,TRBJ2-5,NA,CASSPRGQIQETQYF,TGTGCCAGCAGCCCCCGGGGACAAATACAAGAGACCCAGTACTTC